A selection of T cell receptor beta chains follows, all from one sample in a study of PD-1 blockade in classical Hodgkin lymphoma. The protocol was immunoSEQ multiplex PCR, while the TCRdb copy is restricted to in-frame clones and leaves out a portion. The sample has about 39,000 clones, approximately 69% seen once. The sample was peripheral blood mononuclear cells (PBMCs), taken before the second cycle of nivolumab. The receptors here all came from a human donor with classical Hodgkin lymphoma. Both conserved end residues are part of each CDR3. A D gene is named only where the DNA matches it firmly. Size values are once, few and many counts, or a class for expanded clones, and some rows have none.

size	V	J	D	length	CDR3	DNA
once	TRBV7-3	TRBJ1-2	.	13	CASSPMGRDGYTF	TGTGCCAGCAGCCCTATGGGGAGAGATGGCTACACCTTC
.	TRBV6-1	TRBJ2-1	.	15	CASSDQPSSYNEQFF	TGTGCCAGCAGTGACCAGCCAAGCTCCTACAATGAGCAGTTCTTC
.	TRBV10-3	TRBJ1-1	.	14	CAISGTSANTEAFF	TGTGCCATCAGCGGGACCTCCGCGAACACTGAAGCTTTCTTT
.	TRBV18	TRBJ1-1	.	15	CASSPQQVSNTEAFF	TGTGCCAGCTCACCACAGCAGGTCTCGAACACTGAAGCTTTCTTT
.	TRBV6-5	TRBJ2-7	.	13	CASTKGRTYEQYF	TGTGCCAGCACAAAGGGGAGGACCTACGAGCAGTACTTC
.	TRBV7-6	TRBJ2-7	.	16	CASSLKVRQDSYEQYF	TGTGCCAGCAGTCTAAAAGTGCGGCAGGACTCCTACGAGCAGTACTTC
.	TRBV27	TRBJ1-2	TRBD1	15	CASRGPGQGHYGYTF	TGTGCCAGCAGGGGTCCGGGACAGGGCCACTATGGCTACACCTTC
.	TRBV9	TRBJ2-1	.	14	CASSALAGVHEQFF	TGTGCCAGCAGCGCCCTGGCAGGGGTCCATGAGCAGTTCTTC
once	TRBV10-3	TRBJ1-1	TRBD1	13	CAIRGTGGTEAFF	TGTGCCATCAGGGGGACAGGGGGCACTGAAGCTTTCTTT
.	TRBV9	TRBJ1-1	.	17	CASSVGLGGGGGTEAFF	TGTGCCAGCAGCGTAGGTCTCGGGGGCGGAGGAGGAACTGAAGCTTTCTTT
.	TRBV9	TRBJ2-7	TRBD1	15	CASSATGTAIYEQYF	TGTGCCAGCAGCGCTACCGGGACAGCTATCTACGAGCAGTACTTC
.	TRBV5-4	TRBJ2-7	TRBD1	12	CASKGQSYEQYF	TGTGCAAGCAAGGGACAGTCCTACGAGCAGTACTTC
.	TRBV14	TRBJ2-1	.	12	CASSHSRAEQFF	TGTGCCAGCAGCCACAGTCGTGCTGAGCAGTTCTTC
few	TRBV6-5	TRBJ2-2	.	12	CASSPSAGELFF	TGTGCCAGCAGTCCATCCGCCGGGGAGCTGTTTTTT
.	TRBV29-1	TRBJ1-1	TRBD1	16	CSVEPGTGVLGAEAFF	TGCAGCGTTGAGCCCGGGACAGGGGTGTTAGGGGCTGAAGCTTTCTTT
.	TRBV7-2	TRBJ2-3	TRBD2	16	CASSANSGSLTDTQYF	TGTGCCAGCAGCGCAAATAGCGGGAGTTTGACAGATACGCAGTATTTT
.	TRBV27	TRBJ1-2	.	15	CASSLRGEIPYGYTF	TGTGCCAGCAGTTTAAGAGGGGAAATCCCCTATGGCTACACCTTC
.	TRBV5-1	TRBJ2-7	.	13	CASSLISVGEQYF	TGCGCCAGCAGCTTGATTAGCGTAGGCGAGCAGTACTTC
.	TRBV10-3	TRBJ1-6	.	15	CAISGSGTGNSPLHF	TGTGCCATCAGTGGATCAGGGACGGGAAATTCACCCCTCCACTTT
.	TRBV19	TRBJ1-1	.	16	CASSEGGTPFATEAFF	TGTGCCAGTAGTGAAGGCGGGACCCCGTTTGCCACTGAAGCTTTCTTT
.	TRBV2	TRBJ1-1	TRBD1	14	CASSPRQGGTEAFF	TGTGCCAGCAGTCCTCGACAGGGGGGAACTGAAGCTTTCTTT
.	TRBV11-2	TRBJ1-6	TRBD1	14	CAGSSGTANSPLHF	TGTGCCGGATCTTCCGGGACAGCCAATTCACCCCTCCACTTT
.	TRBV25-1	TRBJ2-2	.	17	CASSGSLWPRDTGELFF	TGTGCCAGCAGTGGCTCTCTATGGCCACGCGACACCGGGGAGCTGTTTTTT
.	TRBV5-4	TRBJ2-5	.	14	CASSPGSGAETQYF	TGTGCCAGCAGCCCGGGGTCAGGGGCAGAGACCCAGTACTTC
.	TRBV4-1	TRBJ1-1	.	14	CASSQDLLRTEAFF	TGCGCCAGCAGCCAAGATCTGCTGAGAACTGAAGCTTTCTTT
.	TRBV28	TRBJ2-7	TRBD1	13	CATGTGPSYEQYF	TGTGCCACCGGGACAGGCCCCTCCTACGAGCAGTACTTC
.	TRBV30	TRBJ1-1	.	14	CAWNLGQVNTEAFF	TGTGCCTGGAACTTGGGGCAGGTGAACACTGAAGCTTTCTTT
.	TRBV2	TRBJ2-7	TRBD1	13	CASSVQGVGEQYF	TGTGCCAGCAGTGTGCAGGGGGTAGGCGAGCAGTACTTC